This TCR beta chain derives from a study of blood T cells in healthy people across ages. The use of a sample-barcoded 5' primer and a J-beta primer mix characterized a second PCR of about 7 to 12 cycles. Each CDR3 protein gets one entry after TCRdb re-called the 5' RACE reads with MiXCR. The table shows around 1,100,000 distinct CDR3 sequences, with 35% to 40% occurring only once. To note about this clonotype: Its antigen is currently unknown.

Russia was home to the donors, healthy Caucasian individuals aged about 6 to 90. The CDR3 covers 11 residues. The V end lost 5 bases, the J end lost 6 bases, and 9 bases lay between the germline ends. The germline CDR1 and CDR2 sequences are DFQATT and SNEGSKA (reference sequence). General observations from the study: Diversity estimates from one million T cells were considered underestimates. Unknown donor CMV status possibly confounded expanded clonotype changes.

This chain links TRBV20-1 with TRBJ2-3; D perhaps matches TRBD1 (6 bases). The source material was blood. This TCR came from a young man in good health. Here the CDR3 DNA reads TGCAGTGCTCACAGGGAGGATACGCAGTATTTT. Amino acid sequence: CSAHREDTQYF.